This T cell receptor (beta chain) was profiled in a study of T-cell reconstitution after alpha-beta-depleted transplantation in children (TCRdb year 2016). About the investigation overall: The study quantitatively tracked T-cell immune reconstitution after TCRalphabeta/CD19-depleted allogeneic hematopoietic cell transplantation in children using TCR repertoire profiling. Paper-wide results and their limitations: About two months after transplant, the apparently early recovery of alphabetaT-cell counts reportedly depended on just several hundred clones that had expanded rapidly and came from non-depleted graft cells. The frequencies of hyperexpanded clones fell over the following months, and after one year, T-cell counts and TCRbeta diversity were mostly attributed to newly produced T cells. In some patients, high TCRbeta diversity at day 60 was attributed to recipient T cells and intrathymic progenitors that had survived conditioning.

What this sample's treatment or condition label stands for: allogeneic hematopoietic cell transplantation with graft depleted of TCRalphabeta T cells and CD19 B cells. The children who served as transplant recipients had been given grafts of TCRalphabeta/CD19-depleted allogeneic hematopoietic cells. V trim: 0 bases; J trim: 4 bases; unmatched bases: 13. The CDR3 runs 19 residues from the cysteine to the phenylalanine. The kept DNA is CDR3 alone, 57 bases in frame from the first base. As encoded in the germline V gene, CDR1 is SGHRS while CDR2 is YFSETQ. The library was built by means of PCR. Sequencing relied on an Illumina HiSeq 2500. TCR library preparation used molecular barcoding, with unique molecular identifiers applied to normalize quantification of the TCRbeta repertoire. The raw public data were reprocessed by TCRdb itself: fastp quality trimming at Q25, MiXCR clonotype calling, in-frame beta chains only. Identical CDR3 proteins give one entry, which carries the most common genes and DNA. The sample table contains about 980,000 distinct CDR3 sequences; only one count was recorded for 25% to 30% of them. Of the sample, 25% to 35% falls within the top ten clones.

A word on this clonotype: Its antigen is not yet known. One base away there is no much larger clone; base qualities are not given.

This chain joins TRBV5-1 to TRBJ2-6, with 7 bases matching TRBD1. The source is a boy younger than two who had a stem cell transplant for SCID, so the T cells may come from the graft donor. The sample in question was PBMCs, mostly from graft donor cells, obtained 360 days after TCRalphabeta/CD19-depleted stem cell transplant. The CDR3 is CASSLGWATGYSGANVLTF. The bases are TGCGCCAGCAGCTTGGGTTGGGCGACAGGGTATTCCGGGGCCAACGTCCTGACTTTC.